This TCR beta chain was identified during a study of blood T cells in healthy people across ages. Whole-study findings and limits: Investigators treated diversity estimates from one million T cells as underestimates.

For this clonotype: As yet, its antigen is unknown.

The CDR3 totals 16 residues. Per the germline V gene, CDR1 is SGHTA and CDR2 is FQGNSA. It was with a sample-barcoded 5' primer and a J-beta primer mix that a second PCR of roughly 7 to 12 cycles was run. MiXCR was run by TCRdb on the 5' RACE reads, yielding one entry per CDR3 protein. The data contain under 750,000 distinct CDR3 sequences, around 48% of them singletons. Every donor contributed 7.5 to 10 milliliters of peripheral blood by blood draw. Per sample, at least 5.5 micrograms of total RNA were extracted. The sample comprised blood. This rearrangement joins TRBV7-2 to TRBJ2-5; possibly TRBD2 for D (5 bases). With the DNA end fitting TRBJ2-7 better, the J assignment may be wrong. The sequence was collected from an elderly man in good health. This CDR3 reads CASSSGRGVVGYEQYF. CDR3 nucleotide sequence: TGTGCCAGCAGCTCAGGACGGGGAGTTGTGGGATACGAGCAGTACTTC.